This TCR beta chain was sequenced in a study of shared clonotypes between healthy human individuals. Study information: Plates per donor: three CD4 naive, three CD4 memory, two CD8 naive, one CD8 memory.

On sorted subsets, replicate PCRs used 200 ng DNA, or about 30,000 T cell genomes. This table comes from immunoSEQ multiplex PCR, and its TCRdb copy is limited to in-frame clones, with some not included. The repertoire holds under 2.5 million clones, with roughly 90% as singletons. Germline V gene lookup returns CDR1 MDHEN and CDR2 SYDVKM. Between the trimmed V and J ends, which lost 3 bases and 0 bases, there was a span of 11 bases. This CDR3 is built from 15 residues. This chain links TRBV28 with TRBJ2-5, with a possible D match to TRBD1 (6 bases). This TCR came from a man aged 18 to 29 in good health. Some clones in this sample may be carry-over from other donors' samples. The sequenced sample was naive CD4+ T cells from PBMCs. Subset given: CD45RA+ positively selected. Here the CDR3 DNA reads TGTGCCAGCAGTTTCCTCGGACAGAACCAAGAGACCCAGTACTTC. Residues: CASSFLGQNQETQYF.